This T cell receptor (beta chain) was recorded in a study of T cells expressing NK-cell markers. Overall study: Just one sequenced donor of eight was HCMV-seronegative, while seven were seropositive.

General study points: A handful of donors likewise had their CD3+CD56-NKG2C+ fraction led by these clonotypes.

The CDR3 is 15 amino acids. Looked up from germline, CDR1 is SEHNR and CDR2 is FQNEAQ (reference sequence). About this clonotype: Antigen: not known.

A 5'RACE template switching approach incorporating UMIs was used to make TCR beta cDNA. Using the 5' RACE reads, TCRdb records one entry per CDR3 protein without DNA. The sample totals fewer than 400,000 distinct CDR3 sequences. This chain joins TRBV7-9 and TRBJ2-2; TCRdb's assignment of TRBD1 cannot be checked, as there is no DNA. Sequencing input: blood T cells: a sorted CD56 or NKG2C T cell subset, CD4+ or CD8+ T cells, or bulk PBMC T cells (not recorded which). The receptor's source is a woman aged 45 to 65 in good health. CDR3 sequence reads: CASSLAGQRTGELFF. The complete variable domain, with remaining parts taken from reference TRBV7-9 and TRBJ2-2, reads DTGVSQNPRHKITKRGQNVTFRCDPISEHNRLYWYRQTLGQGPEFLTYFQNEAQLEKSRLLSDRFSAERPKGSFSTLEIQRTEQGDSAMYLCASSLAGQRTGELFFGEGSRLTVL.